The clone carrying this T cell receptor beta chain was detected only a few times. The antigen is unknown. The entry originates in a study of T cell responses to AZD1222 COVID-19 vaccine. At the level of the study: Investigators merged groups given second doses at roughly 4 or roughly 12 weeks.

Sequencing used immunoSEQ multiplex PCR; TCRdb keeps in-frame clones, though not all of them. This table holds 95,000 to 150,000 clones, roughly 87% found once. Points from the study as a whole: Following two doses of AZD1222, Spike-specific TCR breadth and depth rose.

Germline trimming cut 4 bases from V and 6 bases from J; bases unmatched to any gene: 20. Germline loops: CDR1 SGHNT, CDR2 YENEEA. The CDR3 is made up of 18 amino acids. The chain is built from TRBV11-3 and TRBJ2-5; 7 nucleotides line up with TRBD2. The receptor's source is an adult in good health. The material was peripheral blood, obtained on day 0 of AZD1222 vaccination. The CDR3 sequence: CASSSKTISGLGWKTQYF. As DNA, the CDR3 is TGTGCCAGCAGCTCCAAGACGATTAGCGGGTTGGGATGGAAGACCCAGTACTTC.